These 6 T cell receptor beta chains originate from one sample sequenced in a study of graft-versus-host responses after intestinal transplantation. The assay was immunoSEQ multiplex PCR, and TCRdb's table has in-frame clones only and misses some. The data show some 96,000 clones, with over 75% seen just once and around 16% held by the top ten. The sequencing here drew on PBMCs, taken about 450 days after intestinal transplant. The receptors stem from a human patient who received an intestinal transplant, so some T cells may come from the graft donor.

On this clone: Other nucleotide sequences from this sample produce the same CDR3. The V call is TRBV6-5, the J call TRBJ1-2; no definite D call. The germline CDR1 and CDR2 sequences are MNHEY and SVGAGI. V was shortened by 2 bases and J by 3 bases, with 7 bases between the two germline ends. The CDR3 runs to 13 residues. CDR3 residues: CASSYGGDYGYTF. In DNA form, the CDR3 reads TGTGCCAGCAGTTACGGCGGAGACTATGGCTACACCTTC.

This chain connects TRBV29-1 to TRBJ1-5; D perhaps matches TRBD1 (6 bases). The ends were cut back, 8 bases at V and 3 bases at J, with 11 bases in the middle. Germline values: CDR1 SQVTM, CDR2 ANQGSEA. This CDR3 comprises 12 residues. For the CDR3, the DNA is TGCAGCATAGGACAGCCCAATCAGCCCCAGCATTTT. This sequence encodes CSIGQPNQPQHF. Combining the CDR3 with reference TRBV29-1 and TRBJ1-5 gives the whole variable domain SAVISQKPSRDICQRGTSLTIQCQVDSQVTMMFWYRQQPGQSLTLIATANQGSEATYESGFVIDKFPISRPNLTFSTLTVSNMSPEDSSIYLCSIGQPNQPQHFGDGTRLSIL.

The chain employs TRBV19 and TRBJ1-2, with D unresolved. The CDR3 sequence is 13 residues long. Germline CDR1 and CDR2: LNHDA and SQIVND (reference sequence). Trimming removed 0 bases from V and 5 bases from J, with 7 bases in between. Here the CDR3 DNA reads TGTGCCAGTAGTATAGAAGGGATGTATGGCTACACCTTC. It specifies CASSIEGMYGYTF.

Only one count was recorded for this clone. The chain employs TRBV2 and TRBJ2-1; 9 bases line up with TRBD2. V trimming: 8 bases; J trimming: 0 bases; junction bases outside the gene matches: 5. CDR1 and CDR2 from the germline V gene are SNHLY and FYNNEI. The CDR3 totals 15 residues. CDR3 amino acids: CASGRGGGSYNEQFF. CDR3 nucleotides: TGTGCCAGCGGTCGCGGGGGGGGCTCCTACAATGAGCAGTTCTTC.

The chain uses TRBV15 and TRBJ2-2; D may be TRBD1 (6 bases). Germline V gene data show CDR1 as LNHNV and CDR2 as YYDKDF (reference sequence). The CDR3 covers 17 residues. Trimming left V 0 bases short and J 1 base short, with 12 bases between. The chain's CDR3 is CATSRDPGAQNTGELFF. Written as DNA, the CDR3 is TGTGCCACCAGCAGAGATCCAGGGGCCCAGAACACCGGGGAGCTGTTTTTT. The full variable domain, its missing parts supplied by reference TRBV15 and TRBJ2-2, is DAMVIQNPRYQVTQFGKPVTLSCSQTLNHNVMYWYQQKSSQAPKLLFHYYDKDFNNEADTPDNFQSRRPNTSFCFLDIRSPGLGDTAMYLCATSRDPGAQNTGELFFGEGSRLTVL.

The J gene is TRBJ1-5, the V gene TRBV10-3; D unresolved. Germline CDR1 is ENHRY and CDR2 is SYGVKD. V lost 8 bases, J lost 11 bases, and 19 bases lay in between. CDR3 length: 13 amino acids. CDR3 residues: CAIQSNSMEAQHF. DNA of the CDR3: TGTGCCATCCAGAGCAACTCAATGGAGGCCCAGCATTTT.